These 19 T cell receptor beta chains were all obtained from the same sample, sequenced in a study of T cells in tumors after PD-1 blockade (dated by TCRdb to between 2018 and 2021). The library was produced with the immunoSEQ multiplex PCR assay. TCRdb provides this immuneACCESS table in a form limited to in-frame rearrangements. Some clones are lacking; in checked studies, under half of them reflect an unresolved V gene, and why the rest are absent is not known. Recorded for this sample are 45,000 to 60,000 clones; around 80% of them occurred a single time. Jointly, the top ten make up roughly 9.4% of the sample. The starting material was PBMCs, obtained before anti-PD-1 therapy. The origin of the receptors is a human donor with advanced basal cell or squamous cell carcinoma (not recorded which).

V and J are TRBV28 and TRBJ2-7; either TRBD1 or TRBD2 may fit D (6 bases each). Trimming stripped 3 bases from V and 0 bases from J, with 21 bases between. The V gene's germline CDR1 is MDHEN and CDR2 SYDVKM. This CDR3 is 18 amino acids long. The CDR3 nucleotides read TGTGCCAGCAGTTTCCCCCACCCCGGGGGCCTTCACTCCTACGAGCAGTACTTC. Translated, it gives CASSFPHPGGLHSYEQYF.

This chain uses TRBV15 with TRBJ1-3; TRBD1 might be the D (5 bases). CDR1 LNHNV and CDR2 YYDKDF come from the germline V gene (reference sequence). This CDR3 has 15 amino acids. Trimming took 5 bases from V and 2 from J, leaving 13 bases between them. The CDR3 DNA reads as TGTGCCACCAGCGCGGGGGGAGTTGCTGGAAACACCATATATTTT. Translation: CATSAGGVAGNTIYF.

The rearrangement links TRBV29-1 to TRBJ2-3; no reliable D call. The ends were cut back, 6 bases at V and 3 bases at J, with 13 bases in the middle. Germline loops: CDR1 SQVTM, CDR2 ANQGSEA. The CDR3 has 13 residues. The CDR3 bases are TGCAGCGTCAGACGAGACCAGACAGATACGCAGTATTTT. Amino acid sequence: CSVRRDQTDTQYF.

V is TRBV18 and J is TRBJ1-4; D is possibly TRBD1 (5 bases). Germline CDR1 is KGHSH and CDR2 is LQKENI. V lost 3 bases and J 1 base, leaving 6 bases between the germline ends. The CDR3 runs to 14 residues. The CDR3 protein is CASSPGGTNEKLFF. CDR3 coding DNA: TGTGCCAGCTCACCCGGGGGAACTAATGAAAAACTGTTTTTT.

This chain uses TRBV5-1 with TRBJ1-3; 7 bases are a match to TRBD1. Germline V gene sequence: CDR1 SGHRS, CDR2 YFSETQ. V trimming: 2 bases; J trimming: 0 bases; junction bases outside the gene matches: 2. The CDR3 is made up of 15 amino acids. CDR3 protein: CASSLAGGSGNTIYF. The CDR3 coding sequence is TGCGCCAGCAGCTTAGCAGGGGGCTCTGGAAACACCATATATTTT.

The V call is TRBV5-5, the J call TRBJ2-3; 9 bases align to TRBD1. The CDR3 length is 17 residues. Germline CDR1 is SGHKS and CDR2 is YYEKEE (reference sequence). With 3 bases clipped from V and 0 bases from J, the junction kept 8 bases outside the gene matches. Here the CDR3 reads CASSSGAGTGSTDTQYF. CDR3 nucleotide sequence: TGTGCCAGCAGCTCGGGTGCCGGGACAGGGAGCACAGATACGCAGTATTTT.

The CDR3 DNA reads TGTGCCATCAGTGAGTCGGGGGTCACTGAAGCTTTCTTT. It yields the protein CAISESGVTEAFF. The chain couples TRBV10-3 to TRBJ1-1; D possibly corresponds to TRBD1 (5 bases). V shed 0 bases and J shed 4 bases, with 6 bases lying between them. The germline CDR1 and CDR2 sequences are ENHRY and SYGVKD. The CDR3 is made up of 13 amino acids.

The CDR3: CASSIDQPGGYTF. The CDR3 coding sequence is TGTGCCAGTAGTATAGATCAACCGGGCGGCTACACCTTC. The chain is built from TRBV19 and TRBJ1-2; D is undetermined. V lost 0 bases and J 8 bases, leaving 10 bases between the germline ends. The CDR3 consists of 13 residues. The germline gives CDR1 LNHDA, CDR2 SQIVND (reference sequence).

This clone was found once. The V call is TRBV9, the J call TRBJ2-1; D possibly uses TRBD1 or TRBD2 (5 bases each). Trimming pared 4 bases from V and 3 bases from J, leaving 17 bases between. This CDR3 comprises 16 residues. CDR1 SGDLS and CDR2 YYNGEE come from the germline V gene. The CDR3 DNA sequence: TGTGCCAGCAGCACGGGGCAATACGCGGACTACAATGAGCAGTTCTTC. Translating it yields CASSTGQYADYNEQFF. The variable domain in full, with the rest retrieved from reference TRBV9 and TRBJ2-1, is DSGVTQTPKHLITATGQRVTLRCSPRSGDLSVYWYQQSLDQGLQFLIQYYNGEERAKGNILERFSAQQFPDLHSELNLSSLELGDSALYFCASSTGQYADYNEQFFGPGTRLTVL.

This chain uses TRBV6-5 with TRBJ2-1, with D uncertain. V was shortened by 10 bases and J by 6 bases, with 13 bases between the two germline ends. Germline V gives CDR1 MNHEY, CDR2 SVGAGI. The CDR3 has 12 amino acids. The CDR3 DNA sequence: TGTGCCACCGCCAACTTACGCAATGAGCAGTTCTTC. Its translation: CATANLRNEQFF.

The chain joins TRBV19 to TRBJ1-4; 8 bases are shared with TRBD1. Looked up from germline, CDR1 is LNHDA and CDR2 is SQIVND (reference sequence). With 5 bases clipped from V and 7 bases from J, the junction kept 6 bases outside the gene matches. This CDR3 is built from 14 residues. CDR3: CASSHRDRPEKLFF. The CDR3 bases are TGTGCCAGTAGTCACCGGGACAGGCCTGAAAAACTGTTTTTT.

The chain has TRBV14 and TRBJ2-7, with D uncertain. V was clipped by 2 bases and J by 3 bases, with 11 bases between them. This CDR3 region has 14 residues. Germline V gives CDR1 SGHDN, CDR2 FVKESK. The CDR3 is CASSQLTENYEQYF. As DNA, the CDR3 is TGTGCCAGCAGCCAACTAACCGAAAACTACGAGCAGTACTTC.

As concerns this clone: The junction departs from the called germline gene at one end, perhaps through a read error. This chain joins TRBV13 and TRBJ2-1, with unresolved D. The germline gives CDR1 PRHDT, CDR2 FYEKMQ (reference sequence). The CDR3 consists of 15 residues. CDR3 coding DNA: TGTGCCAGCAGCTTATCAATATTATCCTACGATGAGCAGTTCTTC. Amino acids: CASSLSILSYDEQFF.

Notes on this clone: Other DNA sequences in this sample translate to the same CDR3. The chain employs TRBV24-1 and TRBJ2-2; TRBD2 agrees at 11 bases. The V gene's germline CDR1 is KGHDR and CDR2 SFDVKD. V lost 4 bases to trimming and J lost 7 bases; unmatched junction nucleotides: 4. The CDR3 is 15 residues long. CDR3 region: CATSDIAGGGGELFF. CDR3 nucleotide sequence: TGTGCCACCAGTGACATAGCGGGAGGGGGCGGGGAGCTGTTTTTT.

The rearrangement links TRBV27 to TRBJ2-5; D perhaps matches TRBD2 (5 bases). Per the germline V gene, CDR1 is MNHEY and CDR2 is SMNVEV (reference sequence). This CDR3 region has 15 residues. V was clipped by 3 bases and J by 3 bases, with 14 bases between them. CDR3 residues: CASSLRANREETQYF. The CDR3 bases are TGTGCCAGCAGTTTGAGGGCGAATCGAGAAGAGACCCAGTACTTC.

V gene TRBV29-1 combines with J gene TRBJ2-7, with D perhaps TRBD1 (6 bases). Trimming removed 5 bases from V and 0 bases from J, with 11 bases in between. The CDR3 loop spans 13 amino acids. Germline CDR1 and CDR2: SQVTM and ANQGSEA. The CDR3 DNA is TGCAGCGTTCTACAGGGTAGCTCCTACGAGCAGTACTTC. This translates into CSVLQGSSYEQYF.

This sequence joins TRBV5-1 and TRBJ2-5; 9 nucleotides line up with TRBD2. There are 16 residues in the CDR3. V gave up 6 bases and J gave up 4 bases; unmatched junction bases: 13. Per the germline V gene, CDR1 is SGHRS and CDR2 is YFSETQ. CDR3 DNA: TGCGCCAGCACCAGTGGGGGTAGCGGGAGTCGAGAGACCCAGTACTTC. Its protein is CASTSGGSGSRETQYF.

By share, this clone ranks as medium-sized (0.01 to 0.1%). The CDR3 protein is CASSKNGYEQYF. The CDR3 DNA reads as TGTGCCAGCAGTAAGAACGGCTACGAGCAGTACTTC. The V call is TRBV6-5, the J call TRBJ2-7, with no clear D. The CDR3 length is 12 residues. Germline loops: CDR1 MNHEY, CDR2 SVGAGI. V was cut by 5 bases and J by 3 bases, with 8 bases left in between.

This chain joins TRBV4-1 and TRBJ1-1; D uncertain. This CDR3 contains 17 residues. V was clipped by 1 base and J by 1 base, with 16 bases between them. Germline V gives CDR1 MGHRA, CDR2 YSYEKL. The CDR3 protein is CASSQVRTRHQNTEAFF. In DNA, the CDR3 is TGCGCCAGCAGCCAAGTTAGAACGCGACACCAGAACACTGAAGCTTTCTTT.